The 2 T cell receptor beta chains reported below all come from one sample, sequenced in a study of cytomegalovirus exposure and HLA in healthy donors. Libraries were prepared by immunoSEQ multiplex PCR; TCRdb keeps only in-frame clonotypes and omits some of them. The data hold about 170,000 clones, with roughly 90% observed a single time. What was sequenced was PBMCs. These receptor sequences come from a woman aged 18 to 35 in good health and CMV-seronegative.

The gene calls are TRBV4-3 and TRBJ1-2; 8 bases match TRBD1. J was trimmed by 8 bases and V by 1 base; bases with no gene match: 12. The CDR3 is 16 residues long. CDR1 is LGHNA, CDR2 YSLEER, per germline. CDR3 in amino acids: CASSQAQFRGLKGYTF. CDR3 nucleotides: TGCGCCAGCAGCCAAGCGCAGTTCAGGGGGCTAAAGGGCTACACCTTC.

This sequence joins TRBV7-9 and TRBJ1-5; D is undetermined. Germline CDR1 SEHNR, CDR2 FQNEAQ (reference sequence). The germline V and J ends were trimmed by 2 bases and 7 bases, with 9 bases remaining between them. The CDR3 is 13 residues long. The CDR3 loop is CASSLRGEQPQHF. The CDR3 DNA reads TGTGCCAGCAGCTTACGGGGTGAACAGCCCCAGCATTTT.